The rows below give T cell receptor beta chains drawn from one sample of a study of T cell repertoires in cytomegalovirus infection. TCRdb re-analysed the reads in MiXCR, keeping a single row per CDR3 protein. The sample shows some 150,000 distinct CDR3 sequences, 5.5% to 7% of them seen only once. Sequencing input: PBMCs. Receptors originate from a human donor in good health (CMV status not recorded). Some clones in this sample may be carry-over from other donors' samples. Both conserved end residues are part of each CDR3. The D gene is left open where the match is weak. Rows give clone size only sometimes, using once, few, many, or a class for an expanded clone.

clone_size j_call v_call d_call cdr3_aa cdr3_nt
many TRBJ2-3 TRBV10-3 . CAIRTEGYPDTQYF TGTGCCATCAGGACAGAAGGCTATCCTGATACGCAGTATTTT
many TRBJ1-2 TRBV19 . CASSTGRPILAGYTF TGTGCCAGTAGTACGGGACGGCCCATTTTAGCTGGCTACACCTTC
. TRBJ2-2 TRBV19 TRBD1 CASSFRDRSGELFF TGTGCCAGTAGTTTCCGGGACAGGTCCGGGGAGCTGTTTTTT
many TRBJ1-1 TRBV7-2 . CASSAVTGQNTEAFF TGTGCCAGCAGCGCCGTGACAGGACAGAACACTGAAGCTTTCTTT
. TRBJ1-1 TRBV29-1 TRBD1 CSVRQGAATEAFF TGCAGCGTTAGACAGGGGGCGGCTACTGAAGCTTTCTTT
many TRBJ2-3 TRBV20-1 . CSARRLAVSEFTDTQYF TGCAGTGCTAGGCGTCTAGCCGTCTCGGAATTCACAGATACGCAGTATTTT
few TRBJ1-2 TRBV20-1 . CSATQDGTYGYTF TGCAGTGCTACCCAGGATGGGACCTATGGCTACACCTTC
. TRBJ2-2 TRBV11-3 . CASSIDTSNTGELFF TGTGCCAGCAGCATCGACACCTCGAACACCGGGGAGCTGTTTTTT
many TRBJ2-1 TRBV7-3 . CASSLTPGRFTNPSLAQFYNEQFF TGTGCCAGCAGCTTAACGCCGGGACGCTTTACAAACCCAAGCCTAGCGCAGTTTTACAATGAGCAGTTCTTC
. TRBJ1-6 TRBV5-8 . CASSLAQLGISPLHF TGTGCCAGCAGCTTGGCACAGTTGGGCATTTCACCCCTCCACTTT
many TRBJ2-3 TRBV25-1 TRBD2 CASSEDGGTGRVTDTQYF TGTGCCAGCAGTGAGGACGGGGGGACTGGGCGAGTCACAGATACGCAGTATTTT
few TRBJ1-1 TRBV30 TRBD1 CAWRLMTGVNTEAFF TGTGCCTGGAGGCTGATGACAGGGGTAAACACTGAAGCTTTCTTT
once TRBJ2-5 TRBV7-9 . CASSSLEGPGETQYF TGTGCCAGCAGCTCCCTCGAGGGGCCCGGGGAGACCCAGTACTTC
many TRBJ2-7 TRBV29-1 TRBD1 CSVEGPGTGGTYEQYF TGCAGCGTTGAAGGCCCCGGGACAGGGGGCACCTACGAGCAGTACTTC
many TRBJ1-1 TRBV6-2/TRBV6-3 . CASRAYTGRSTEAFF TGTGCCAGCAGGGCGTATACAGGGAGAAGCACTGAAGCTTTCTTT
many TRBJ1-1 TRBV7-3 . CASSLVGGSTEAFF TGTGCCAGCAGCTTAGTAGGAGGATCCACTGAAGCTTTCTTT
many TRBJ1-5 TRBV7-2 TRBD1 CASSPLPGTAPNQPQHF TGTGCCAGCAGCCCTCTTCCCGGGACAGCCCCGAATCAGCCCCAGCATTTT
many TRBJ2-1 TRBV4-1 TRBD2 CASSQVASGGLYNEQFF TGCGCCAGCAGCCAGGTGGCTAGCGGGGGGTTATACAATGAGCAGTTCTTC
many TRBJ1-2 TRBV7-9 . CASSILTGGMNYGYTF TGTGCCAGCAGCATCCTGACCGGGGGCATGAACTATGGCTACACCTTC
many TRBJ1-5 TRBV7-2 TRBD1 CASSLRGQGAVSNQPQHF TGTGCCAGCAGCCTAAGGGGACAGGGGGCCGTCAGCAATCAGCCCCAGCATTTT
many TRBJ1-3 TRBV20-1 . CSADRGGYSGNTIYF TGCAGTGCCGACCGCGGGGGCTACTCTGGAAACACCATATATTTT
. TRBJ2-5 TRBV28 . CSSSSLRGTQYF TGTTCCAGCAGTTCGCTGAGGGGGACCCAGTACTTC
few TRBJ2-5 TRBV7-6 . CASSFFQETQYF TGTGCCAGCAGCTTTTTCCAAGAGACCCAGTACTTC
few TRBJ2-3 TRBV20-1 . CSARVQNTDTQYF TGCAGTGCTAGAGTACAGAACACAGATACGCAGTATTTT
many TRBJ1-6 TRBV7-6 TRBD1 CASSLGRTGGHSPLHF TGTGCCAGCAGCTTAGGGAGGACAGGGGGCCATTCACCCCTCCACTTT
many TRBJ1-5 TRBV4-2 . CASSFTWGNQPQHF TGTGCCAGCAGCTTCACCTGGGGCAATCAGCCCCAGCATTTT
many TRBJ1-2 TRBV7-3 TRBD1 CASSLIGGEGYGYTF TGTGCCAGCAGCTTGATAGGGGGCGAGGGCTATGGCTACACCTTC
many TRBJ1-6 TRBV4-3 . CASSQVTGSLGNSPLHF TGCGCCAGCAGCCAAGTTACAGGATCCCTGGGGAATTCACCCCTCCACTTT
many TRBJ2-3 TRBV19 . CASKSDTLPNTDTQYF TGTGCCTCAAAGTCCGACACCCTCCCTAACACAGATACGCAGTATTTT
many TRBJ2-3 TRBV9 TRBD2 CASSAGLAGGEDTQYF TGTGCCAGCAGCGCGGGACTAGCGGGGGGGGAAGATACGCAGTATTTT